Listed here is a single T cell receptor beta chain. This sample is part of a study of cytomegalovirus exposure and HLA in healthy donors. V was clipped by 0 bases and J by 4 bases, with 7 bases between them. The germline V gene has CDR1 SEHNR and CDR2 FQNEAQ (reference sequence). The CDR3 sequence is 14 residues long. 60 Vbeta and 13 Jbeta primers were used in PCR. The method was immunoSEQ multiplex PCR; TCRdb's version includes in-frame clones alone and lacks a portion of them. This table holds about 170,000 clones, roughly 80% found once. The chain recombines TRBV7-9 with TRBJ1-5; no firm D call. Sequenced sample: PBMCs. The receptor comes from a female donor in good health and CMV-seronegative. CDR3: CASSLAAANQPQHF. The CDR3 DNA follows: TGTGCCAGCAGCTTAGCGGCGGCGAATCAGCCCCAGCATTTT. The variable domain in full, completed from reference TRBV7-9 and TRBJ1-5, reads DTGVSQNPRHKITKRGQNVTFRCDPISEHNRLYWYRQTLGQGPEFLTYFQNEAQLEKSRLLSDRFSAERPKGSFSTLEIQRTEQGDSAMYLCASSLAAANQPQHFGDGTRLSIL.